Listed here are 26 T cell receptor beta chains from one sample, sequenced in a study of naive and memory T cell subsets. These receptors' targets are unknown. An equimolar mix of two oligonucleotides served as the beta constant-region primer for TRBC1 and TRBC2. The ligated cDNA underwent four PCR rounds using SP2 and nested alpha and beta constant-region primers. TCRdb re-called the UMI-ligation and nested PCR reads through MiXCR, storing one row per CDR3 protein. The table shows about 140,000 distinct CDR3 sequences, with about 20% occurring only once. Study-level findings and limits: Especially in CD8 cells, naive repertoires contained a few larger clonotypes, possibly CD45RA-re-expressing memory cells.

Sequencing was performed on naive CD8+ T cells from blood. These TCRs come from a human donor in good health.

This clonotype was recorded a few times. This chain uses TRBV4-1 with TRBJ2-1; TRBD1 is a possible D gene (5 bases). The CDR3 contains 15 residues. The germline V and J ends were trimmed by 3 bases and 8 bases, with 17 bases remaining between them. The germline V gene encodes CDR1 MGHRA and CDR2 YSYEKL. The CDR3 coding sequence is TGCGCCAGCAGCCAGATCCGGGCTCAGGGCGATGAGCAGTTCTTC. It yields the protein CASSQIRAQGDEQFF.

This chain links TRBV12-3 or TRBV12-4 with TRBJ1-4; 9 bases agree with TRBD1. The CDR3 totals 17 residues. V was pared by 3 bases and J by 6 bases, with 11 bases of the junction left unmatched. The CDR3 is CASSFTPLQGADEKLFF. The CDR3 DNA reads as TGTGCCAGCAGTTTTACTCCCTTACAGGGGGCGGATGAAAAACTGTTTTTT.

This sequence joins TRBV3-1 and TRBJ2-1, with 10 nucleotides matching TRBD2. Per the germline V gene, CDR1 is LGHDT and CDR2 is YNNKEL (reference sequence). CDR3 length equals 19 residues. Germline trimming cut 0 bases from V and 0 bases from J; bases unmatched to any gene: 8. The CDR3 here is CASSQELAGTRSSYNEQFF. Here the CDR3 DNA reads TGTGCCAGCAGCCAAGAACTAGCGGGGACTAGAAGCTCCTACAATGAGCAGTTCTTC.

The J gene is TRBJ2-1, the V gene TRBV19, with 7 bases that match TRBD2. J gave up 6 bases and V 2 bases, and 13 bases lay outside the gene matches. The CDR3 is made up of 17 amino acids. Germline V gives CDR1 LNHDA, CDR2 SQIVND (reference sequence). The CDR3 DNA is TGTGCCAGTAGTATATCCTTATGGGGCGGGAGAGGCAATGAGCAGTTCTTC. Translating gives CASSISLWGGRGNEQFF.

Only a few counts were recorded for this clonotype. V and J are TRBV13 and TRBJ2-1; possible D gene TRBD1, 7 bases. Germline lookup yields CDR1 PRHDT and CDR2 FYEKMQ (reference sequence). Trimming left V 2 bases short and J 0 bases short, with 11 bases between. The CDR3 has 16 residues. The chain's CDR3 is CASSLQGGGSYNEQFF. DNA of the CDR3: TGTGCCAGCAGCTTACAGGGGGGAGGCTCCTACAATGAGCAGTTCTTC.

This clonotype has just a few counts. The rearrangement links TRBV9 to TRBJ2-1; the match to TRBD2 covers 7 bases. The V and J ends lost 0 bases and 4 bases, in that order; junction bases with no gene match: 7. Germline V lookup: CDR1 SGDLS, CDR2 YYNGEE. The CDR3 is 16 amino acids. The chain's CDR3 is CASSVGISGRYNEQFF. DNA for the CDR3: TGTGCCAGCAGCGTAGGCATTAGCGGGCGGTACAATGAGCAGTTCTTC.

The V gene is TRBV28, the J gene TRBJ2-2, with D possibly called TRBD1 or TRBD2 (6 bases each). Germline assignment: CDR1 MDHEN and CDR2 SYDVKM. There are 13 residues in the CDR3. The V gene lost 8 bases and the J gene lost 5 bases, with 12 bases spanning the gap. CDR3 protein: CASAEGVTGELFF. CDR3 in DNA: TGTGCCAGCGCGGAGGGGGTAACCGGGGAGCTGTTTTTT.

The chain combines TRBV7-9 with TRBJ2-1; 13 bases fit TRBD2. Trimming at V came to 4 bases and at J to 5 bases, leaving 2 bases not matched to a gene. This CDR3 region has 15 residues. Per germline, CDR1 SEHNR and CDR2 FQNEAQ (reference sequence). The CDR3 coding sequence is TGTGCCAGCAGCTCGGGACTAGCGGGGAACAATGAGCAGTTCTTC. It yields the protein CASSSGLAGNNEQFF.

This clonotype occurred a few times. The chain employs TRBV7-6 and TRBJ1-2; unclear D gene. The CDR3 has 16 residues. Germline V gene data show CDR1 as SGHVS and CDR2 as FNYEAQ. Trimming removed 1 base at V and 0 bases at J, with 12 bases between. This CDR3 is CASSLDSVNTNYGYTF. CDR3 bases: TGTGCCAGCAGCTTAGACTCAGTGAATACTAACTATGGCTACACCTTC.

V usage is TRBV7-9 and J usage is TRBJ2-5; 8 nucleotides match TRBD1. Trimming at V came to 5 bases and at J to 7 bases, leaving 18 bases not matched to a gene. This CDR3 region has 17 residues. Germline V gene sequence: CDR1 SEHNR, CDR2 FQNEAQ (reference sequence). As DNA, the CDR3 is TGTGCCAGCAGCCCCCGGGCGGACAGGGAACGGGTAGGGACCCAGTACTTC. It encodes CASSPRADRERVGTQYF.

This clonotype has a handful of counts. The rearrangement joins TRBV6-6 to TRBJ1-6; D unresolved. The CDR3 totals 16 residues. The germline V and J ends were trimmed by 2 bases and 8 bases, with 16 bases remaining between them. Per germline, CDR1 MNHNY and CDR2 SVGAGI (reference sequence). CDR3 in DNA: TGTGCCAGCAGTTACCCCAAGAGCGGAATGGATTCACCCCTCCACTTT. Amino acids: CASSYPKSGMDSPLHF.

This chain connects TRBV6-2 or TRBV6-3 to TRBJ2-1; D remains unclear. This CDR3 comprises 13 residues. V was cut by 0 bases and J by 7 bases, with 7 bases left in between. The V gene's germline CDR1 is MNHEY and CDR2 SVGEGT. The CDR3 nucleotides are TGTGCCAGCAGTTACTCAGGGAAGAATGAGCAGTTCTTC. Its translation: CASSYSGKNEQFF.

The gene calls are TRBV10-3 and TRBJ2-3; 8 bases line up with TRBD2. The germline CDR1 and CDR2 sequences are ENHRY and SYGVKD. CDR3 length equals 17 residues. Trimming took 0 bases from V and 1 from J; bases not matched to a gene: 6. CDR3 DNA sequence: TGTGCCATCAGTGAGTCGATTGCGCGGGAGGGCACAGATACGCAGTATTTT. Amino acids: CAISESIAREGTDTQYF.

In this sample, this clonotype turned up many times. V is TRBV28 and J is TRBJ2-7, with D unclear. Between the trimmed V and J ends, which lost 2 bases and 2 bases, there was a span of 13 bases. CDR1 is MDHEN, CDR2 SYDVKM, per germline. The CDR3 contains 15 residues. CDR3: CASSLTQNGPYEQYF. The CDR3 region has the DNA TGTGCCAGCAGTTTAACCCAGAACGGGCCCTACGAGCAGTACTTC. Looking up the rest from reference TRBV28 and TRBJ2-7 gives the full variable domain: DVKVTQSSRYLVKRTGEKVFLECVQDMDHENMFWYRQDPGLGLRLIYFSYDVKMKEKGDIPEGYSVSREKKERFSLILESASTNQTSMYLCASSLTQNGPYEQYFGPGTRLTVT.

This rearrangement joins TRBV5-4 to TRBJ2-1, with 11 bases matching TRBD2. J was trimmed by 4 bases and V by 4 bases; bases with no gene match: 4. This CDR3 is 15 amino acids long. From germline, CDR1 is SGHNT and CDR2 YYREEE (reference sequence). The DNA of the CDR3 is TGTGCCAGCAGCGAAGGACTAGCGGGTTACAATGAGCAGTTCTTC. Amino acids: CASSEGLAGYNEQFF.

This sequence joins TRBV3-1 and TRBJ1-1; D unclear. Per the germline V gene, CDR1 is LGHDT and CDR2 is YNNKEL (reference sequence). The V end was cut by 0 bases, the J end by 4 bases, with 12 bases between. This CDR3 has 15 amino acids. The CDR3 is CASSQEKWSGTEAFF. DNA for the CDR3: TGTGCCAGCAGCCAAGAGAAGTGGTCTGGCACTGAAGCTTTCTTT. Looking up the rest from reference TRBV3-1 and TRBJ1-1 gives the full variable domain: DTAVSQTPKYLVTQMGNDKSIKCEQNLGHDTMYWYKQDSKKFLKIMFSYNNKELIINETVPNRFSPKSPDKAHLNLHINSLELGDSAVYFCASSQEKWSGTEAFFGQGTRLTVV.

The table lists this clonotype with a few counts. V is TRBV7-8 and J is TRBJ2-5, with TRBD2 matching 8 bases. CDR1 and CDR2 from the germline V gene are SGHVS and FQNEAQ. This CDR3 has 16 residues. V was clipped by 4 bases and J by 0 bases; unmatched bases: 7. CDR3 amino acids: CASSSALAEDQETQYF. The CDR3 DNA sequence: TGTGCCAGCAGCTCCGCACTAGCGGAGGACCAAGAGACCCAGTACTTC.

The table lists this clonotype with a few counts. The rearrangement uses TRBV6-5 and TRBJ1-2; no clear D gene. Trimming cost V 8 bases and J 6 bases, with 10 bases left between them. CDR1 MNHEY and CDR2 SVGAGI come from the germline V gene. CDR3 length: 11 amino acids. CDR3 coding DNA: TGTGCCAGCGGCCGGAGGGATGGCTACACCTTC. It encodes CASGRRDGYTF.

This clonotype showed up just a few times. The chain couples TRBV7-2 to TRBJ1-4, with TRBD1 identical over 8 bases. V shed 6 bases and J 5 bases; nucleotides not matched to a gene: 5. Per the germline V gene, CDR1 is SGHTA and CDR2 is FQGNSA. The CDR3 is 14 residues long. CDR3 bases: TGTGCCAGCAGTACCGGGACAGGCAATGAAAAACTGTTTTTT. Protein sequence: CASSTGTGNEKLFF.

This clonotype appeared a few times. V usage is TRBV28 and J usage is TRBJ2-3; no reliable D call. V lost 2 bases to trimming and J lost 0 bases, with 9 bases between them. Germline V gives CDR1 MDHEN, CDR2 SYDVKM. CDR3 length: 15 amino acids. In DNA, the CDR3 is TGTGCCAGCAGTTTAAGGGTTTCTAGCACAGATACGCAGTATTTT. Translating it yields CASSLRVSSTDTQYF.

The chain uses TRBV27 and TRBJ1-1, with a weak D call TRBD1 (5 bases). Germline assignment: CDR1 MNHEY and CDR2 SMNVEV (reference sequence). Trimming pared 4 bases from V and 0 bases from J, leaving 9 bases between. CDR3 length: 14 residues. DNA of the CDR3: TGTGCCAGCAGTTCGGGACGGTTGAACACTGAAGCTTTCTTT. Translating it yields CASSSGRLNTEAFF.

The V gene is TRBV27, the J gene TRBJ2-7; TRBD1 aligns across 12 bases. The CDR3 totals 15 residues. CDR1 is MNHEY and CDR2 is SMNVEV in the germline V gene (reference sequence). Trimming removed 6 bases from V and 3 bases from J; junction bases left unmatched: 6. CDR3 loop: CASRGGTGGLYEQYF. DNA of the CDR3: TGTGCCAGCAGGGGGGGGACAGGGGGCCTCTACGAGCAGTACTTC.

This clonotype was picked up a small number of times. This rearrangement joins TRBV28 to TRBJ1-1; D remains ambiguous. The germline V gene has CDR1 MDHEN and CDR2 SYDVKM. V lost 1 base and J 4 bases, leaving 7 bases between the germline ends. This CDR3 contains 13 residues. The CDR3 coding sequence is TGTGCCAGCAGTTTATTAGGCGTCACTGAAGCTTTCTTT. Amino acid sequence: CASSLLGVTEAFF.

This clonotype was seen only a few times. V and J are TRBV29-1 and TRBJ2-1; unclear D gene. Per germline, CDR1 SQVTM and CDR2 ANQGSEA. The CDR3 runs 11 residues. Trimming shortened V by 2 bases and J by 4 bases, and 3 bases separated the two germline ends. CDR3 nucleotide sequence: TGCAGCGTTGAACCTTACAATGAGCAGTTCTTC. It yields the protein CSVEPYNEQFF.

The chain has TRBV7-9 and TRBJ2-1; D perhaps matches TRBD2 (6 bases). This CDR3 spans 15 amino acids. The germline gives CDR1 SEHNR, CDR2 FQNEAQ (reference sequence). Deletions cut 0 bases from V and 0 bases from J, with 6 bases between. The CDR3 coding sequence is TGTGCCAGCAGCTTAGCGGAGGGCTCCTACAATGAGCAGTTCTTC. Protein product: CASSLAEGSYNEQFF.

The rearrangement uses TRBV29-1 and TRBJ2-1, with 7 bases lining up with TRBD2. This CDR3 spans 15 amino acids. Trimming cost V 4 bases and J 9 bases; bases outside gene matches: 15. Germline CDR1 reads SQVTM; CDR2 reads ANQGSEA. CDR3: CSVAFGRAGVGEQFF. Written as DNA, the CDR3 is TGCAGCGTTGCTTTTGGAAGGGCGGGAGTAGGTGAGCAGTTCTTC.